The present entry profiles one TCR beta chain with its context. Its target is unknown. The data are from a study of graft-versus-host responses after intestinal transplantation. CDR1 is MGHRA and CDR2 is YSYEKL in the germline V gene. The ends were cut back, 1 base at V and 5 bases at J, with 8 bases in the middle. The CDR3 spans 13 residues. Broader study findings: Early post-transplant HvG declines tracked with peak circulating GvH clone levels. Graft-donor T cell macrochimerism coincided with high graft-versus-host to host-versus-graft clonal ratios in allografts.

Repertoires were generated with immunoSEQ multiplex PCR, while TCRdb's copy carries only in-frame clones and drops some. The sample lists roughly 56,000 clones; under 95% were seen once. V usage is TRBV4-1 and J usage is TRBJ2-5, with a weak D call TRBD1 (6 bases). The source material was PBMCs, sampled approximately 120 days after intestinal transplantation. The source of this sequence is a human patient who received an intestinal transplant, so some T cells may come from the graft donor. The CDR3 region is CASSQAGAETQYF. The CDR3 region has the DNA TGCGCCAGCAGCCAAGCAGGGGCCGAGACCCAGTACTTC.